One and the same sample provided the 30 T cell receptor beta chains below, sequenced in a study of neurological immune-mediated disorders. TCRdb analysed the 5' RACE reads with MiXCR anew, one entry per CDR3 protein. The repertoire includes about 50,000 distinct CDR3 sequences, approximately 10% of them detected once, and about 5.2% sits in the top ten. Source material: PBMCs. The receptors come from a man between 65 and 85 years old with HTLV-1-associated myelopathy (HAM/TSP).

In its sample, this clonotype was seen many times. The rearrangement joins TRBV20-1 to TRBJ2-7; no clear D. The CDR3 runs to 13 residues. V was cut by 5 bases and J by 4 bases, with 15 bases left in between. In germline, CDR1 is DFQATT, CDR2 SNEGSKA (reference sequence). CDR3 amino acids: CSAQKTRPYEQYF. CDR3 coding DNA: TGCAGTGCTCAGAAGACACGGCCTTACGAGCAGTACTTC.

The table lists this clonotype with many counts. The chain links TRBV5-1 to TRBJ1-2; D is perhaps TRBD1 (6 bases). Germline V gene data show CDR1 as SGHRS and CDR2 as YFSETQ. The CDR3 loop spans 14 amino acids. The V gene lost 2 bases and the J gene lost 2 bases, with 10 bases spanning the gap. CDR3: CASSLQGYNYGYTF. CDR3 DNA: TGCGCCAGCAGCTTACAGGGATACAACTATGGCTACACCTTC.

This clonotype came up many times. CDR3 protein: CASSLVSGGEDEQYF. The DNA for the CDR3 is TGCGCCAGCAGCTTGGTGAGCGGGGGTGAGGACGAGCAGTACTTC. The chain combines TRBV5-1 with TRBJ2-7, with 8 positions matching TRBD2. There are 15 residues in the CDR3. V gave up 0 bases and J gave up 5 bases; unmatched junction bases: 7. CDR1 and CDR2 from the germline V gene are SGHRS and YFSETQ. Looking up the rest from reference TRBV5-1 and TRBJ2-7 gives the full variable domain: KAGVTQTPRYLIKTRGQQVTLSCSPISGHRSVSWYQQTPGQGLQFLFEYFSETQRNKGNFPGRFSGRQFSNSRSEMNVSTLELGDSALYLCASSLVSGGEDEQYFGPGTRLTVT.

There are a few counts of this clonotype. The chain employs TRBV7-2 and TRBJ2-7, with D unclear. Germline assignment: CDR1 SGHTA and CDR2 FQGNSA. The germline V and J ends were trimmed by 0 bases and 6 bases, with 12 bases remaining between them. The CDR3 is 14 residues long. Here the CDR3 DNA reads TGTGCCAGCAGCTTAGCGTCTAACTGGGGCGAGCAGTACTTC. The encoded protein is CASSLASNWGEQYF.

This clonotype was observed at least ten times. V gene TRBV7-9 combines with J gene TRBJ2-1; D is ambiguous. Trimming cost V 4 bases and J 10 bases, with 20 bases left between them. This CDR3 is 15 amino acids long. Per germline, CDR1 SEHNR and CDR2 FQNEAQ (reference sequence). The CDR3 DNA reads TGTGCCAGCAGCTCCTCAGGTAGAATGTTTCGGGAGCAGTTCTTC. Encoded protein: CASSSSGRMFREQFF.

This clonotype appeared a single time. With a much larger clone just one base away, this may be a read error. The chain uses TRBV29-1 and TRBJ2-1, with D possibly being TRBD2 (6 bases). CDR1 SQVTM and CDR2 ANQGSEA come from the germline V gene. This CDR3 has 14 amino acids. The CDR3 loop is CSVVGGSSYNELFF. Written as DNA, the CDR3 is TGCAGCGTTGTGGGGGGAAGCTCCTACAATGAGCTGTTCTTC.

This clonotype is termed medium-sized. The V call is TRBV28, the J call TRBJ2-1; 10 bases are shared with TRBD2. The V segment lost 3 bases and the J segment 0 bases; nucleotides outside the gene matches: 5. The germline CDR1 and CDR2 sequences are MDHEN and SYDVKM. This CDR3 is built from 17 residues. The DNA of the CDR3 is TGTGCCAGCAGTTTCCGGACTAGCGGAAGCTCCTACAATGAGCAGTTCTTC. Amino acid sequence: CASSFRTSGSSYNEQFF.

This clonotype has ten or more counts. The gene calls are TRBV28 and TRBJ1-6, with 10 bases aligning to TRBD1. The J segment lost 0 bases and the V segment lost 2 bases, leaving 4 bases of the junction unmatched. Germline CDR1 reads MDHEN; CDR2 reads SYDVKM. The CDR3 loop spans 18 amino acids. CDR3 region: CASSLPGQGSSYNSPLHF. CDR3 bases: TGTGCCAGCAGTTTACCGGGACAGGGGAGCTCCTATAATTCACCCCTCCACTTT.

This clonotype was found many times. The chain uses TRBV4-3 and TRBJ2-1; perhaps TRBD2 as D (6 bases). This CDR3 has 17 amino acids. Trimming took off 0 bases at V and 4 bases at J, with 16 bases between the two ends. CDR1 LGHNA and CDR2 YSLEER come from the germline V gene. CDR3 in amino acids: CASSQDGGSSGYNEQFF. CDR3 nucleotides: TGCGCCAGCAGCCAAGACGGGGGTTCTTCAGGATACAATGAGCAGTTCTTC.

This clonotype occurred many times. The chain employs TRBV12-3 or TRBV12-4 and TRBJ2-7, with 13 bases aligning to TRBD2. The CDR3 is 14 residues long. V gave up 8 bases and J gave up 2 bases; unmatched junction bases: 3. The CDR3 DNA is TGTGCCAGCGCGGGGACTAGCGGGACCTACGAGCAGTACTTC. This translates into CASAGTSGTYEQYF.

This clonotype was counted ten times or more. The rearrangement links TRBV5-1 to TRBJ2-7, with D unresolved. The CDR3 is made up of 15 amino acids. V was shortened by 2 bases and J by 0 bases, with 12 bases between the two germline ends. Germline V gene data show CDR1 as SGHRS and CDR2 as YFSETQ. The CDR3 sequence: CASSLTPTSSYEQYF. CDR3 bases: TGCGCCAGCAGCTTAACTCCGACCTCCTCCTACGAGCAGTACTTC.

This clonotype was observed many times. The V gene is TRBV27, the J gene TRBJ2-6; D is ambiguous. This CDR3 is 15 amino acids long. The germline V and J ends were trimmed by 1 base and 2 bases, with 6 bases remaining between them. CDR1 is MNHEY and CDR2 is SMNVEV in the germline V gene (reference sequence). Written as DNA, the CDR3 is TGTGCCAGCAGTTTATATAGGGCTGGGGCCAACGTCCTGACTTTC. It codes for CASSLYRAGANVLTF.

Many counts were recorded for this clonotype. The rearrangement uses TRBV20-1 and TRBJ2-7; D gene uncertain. The V end was cut by 3 bases, the J end by 0 bases, with 6 bases between. The CDR3 runs 12 residues. Germline values: CDR1 DFQATT, CDR2 SNEGSKA (reference sequence). This CDR3 is CSASSFSYEQYF. In nucleotides, the CDR3 is TGCAGTGCTAGTTCCTTCTCCTACGAGCAGTACTTC.

This clonotype occurred many times. The rearrangement links TRBV12-5 to TRBJ1-1; D uncertain. CDR3 length equals 16 residues. CDR1 and CDR2 (germline): LGHNT, FRNRAP. V dropped 0 bases and J dropped 2 bases, with 13 bases sitting between them. The CDR3 nucleotides are TGTGCTAGTGGTTTGGTACTTAGGCGGGAAAACACTGAAGCTTTCTTT. It encodes CASGLVLRRENTEAFF. Based on the CDR3 plus reference TRBV12-5 and TRBJ1-1, the full variable domain is DARVTQTPRHKVTEMGQEVTMRCQPILGHNTVFWYRQTMMQGLELLAYFRNRAPLDDSGMPKDRFSAEMPDATLATLKIQPSEPRDSAVYFCASGLVLRRENTEAFFGQGTRLTVV.

This clonotype was counted ten times or more. The V gene is TRBV5-1, the J gene TRBJ2-7; no reliable D call. V lost 1 base and J 0 bases, leaving 8 bases between the germline ends. CDR1 and CDR2 (germline): SGHRS, YFSETQ. This CDR3 region has 14 residues. The CDR3 nucleotides are TGCGCCAGCAGCTTGCGGCCAGACTCCTACGAGCAGTACTTC. It translates to CASSLRPDSYEQYF.

This clonotype came up many times. The V and J genes are TRBV18 and TRBJ2-7, with 9 bases aligning to TRBD2. CDR1 and CDR2 (germline): KGHSH, LQKENI. There are 16 residues in the CDR3. The V segment lost 0 bases and the J segment 2 bases; nucleotides outside the gene matches: 5. This CDR3 reads CASSPPLAGSPYEQYF. Written as DNA, the CDR3 is TGTGCCAGCTCACCACCCCTAGCGGGATCGCCCTACGAGCAGTACTTC.

The chain employs TRBV28 and TRBJ2-1; D is perhaps TRBD1 or TRBD2 (6 bases each). Germline V gene lookup returns CDR1 MDHEN and CDR2 SYDVKM. Deletions cut 6 bases from V and 4 bases from J, with 16 bases between. The CDR3 extends over 15 amino acids. CDR3 in DNA: TGTGCCAGCAGGGATGGGACAAGCGGGTACAATGAGCAGTTCTTC. It translates to CASRDGTSGYNEQFF.

This clonotype was picked up a small number of times. The genes are TRBV18 and TRBJ1-4; possibly TRBD1 for D (6 bases). Trimming left V 6 bases short and J 7 bases short, with 12 bases between. Germline CDR1 reads KGHSH; CDR2 reads LQKENI. This CDR3 is built from 13 residues. In DNA form, the CDR3 reads TGTGCCAGCTCCGACAGGTCTGGTGAAAAACTGTTTTTT. Residues: CASSDRSGEKLFF.

About this clonotype: In this CDR3 the conserved last residue, phenylalanine or tryptophan, is missing, so a read error is likely. The chain joins TRBV15 to TRBJ1-1; no clear D gene. The germline V and J ends were trimmed by 6 bases and 4 bases, with 12 bases remaining between them. The CDR3 is made up of 13 amino acids. The germline gives CDR1 LNHNV, CDR2 YYDKDF (reference sequence). The CDR3 protein is CATSVARSTEAFV. The CDR3 DNA reads as TGTGCCACCAGTGTTGCCCGTAGCACTGAAGCTTTCGTT.

This clonotype showed up many times. The chain uses TRBV20-1 and TRBJ2-7; no reliable D call. Germline lookup yields CDR1 DFQATT and CDR2 SNEGSKA (reference sequence). The CDR3 is 14 residues long. The V and J ends lost 4 bases and 0 bases respectively, with 13 bases between them. CDR3 sequence reads: CSANYYSSSYEQYF. The CDR3 nucleotides are TGCAGTGCTAACTACTATTCCTCCTCCTACGAGCAGTACTTC.

This clonotype was recorded many times. This CDR3 is CASGQSGSSYNEQFF. In DNA form, the CDR3 reads TGTGCCAGCGGCCAAAGCGGGAGTTCCTACAATGAGCAGTTCTTC. This sequence joins TRBV7-9 and TRBJ2-1; 8 nucleotides align to TRBD2. CDR1 is SEHNR and CDR2 is FQNEAQ in the germline V gene (reference sequence). CDR3 length: 15 amino acids. V shed 8 bases, J shed 1 base, and the junction held 7 bases outside the gene matches.

This clonotype was seen many times. V usage is TRBV20-1 and J usage is TRBJ1-4; D unclear. The germline gives CDR1 DFQATT, CDR2 SNEGSKA (reference sequence). This CDR3 region has 13 residues. The V end lost 5 bases, the J end lost 5 bases, and 12 bases lay between the germline ends. The CDR3 here is CSALDRLNEKLFF. CDR3 DNA sequence: TGCAGTGCTTTGGACCGGTTGAATGAAAAACTGTTTTTT.

In its sample, this clonotype was seen many times. The CDR3 spells CSAPQTGVGPLHF. CDR3 in DNA: TGCAGTGCTCCTCAAACAGGGGTGGGACCCCTCCACTTT. This chain joins TRBV20-1 and TRBJ1-6, with 7 bases aligning to TRBD1. CDR1 DFQATT and CDR2 SNEGSKA come from the germline V gene (reference sequence). CDR3 length equals 13 residues. V dropped 5 bases and J dropped 12; count of bases not matched to a gene: 10.

Comment on this clonotype: In this CDR3 the conserved last residue, phenylalanine or tryptophan, is missing, so a read error is likely. The chain employs TRBV6-6 and TRBJ2-5; D uncertain. Between the trimmed V and J ends, which lost 2 bases and 5 bases, there was a span of 9 bases. The CDR3 is 13 amino acids. Looked up from germline, CDR1 is MNHNY and CDR2 is SVGAGI (reference sequence). The CDR3 sequence is CASSYREEETQYI. The CDR3 nucleotides read TGTGCCAGCAGTTACAGAGAGGAGGAGACCCAGTACATC.

The table lists this clonotype with many counts. This rearrangement joins TRBV5-1 to TRBJ2-2, with D perhaps given as TRBD1 or TRBD2 (5 bases each). V was shortened by 2 bases and J by 0 bases, with 11 bases between the two germline ends. The length of the CDR3 is 16 residues. Germline V gene sequence: CDR1 SGHRS, CDR2 YFSETQ. The CDR3 spells CASSFTGHANTGELFF. DNA of the CDR3: TGCGCCAGCAGCTTTACGGGGCACGCGAACACCGGGGAGCTGTTTTTT.

This clonotype was seen many times. The rearrangement joins TRBV7-9 to TRBJ2-2; 7 bases fit TRBD2. The CDR3 is 13 residues long. J lost 10 bases, V lost 5 bases, and 7 bases had no gene match. Germline lookup yields CDR1 SEHNR and CDR2 FQNEAQ (reference sequence). The CDR3 nucleotides read TGTGCCAGCAGCCCATATAGCGGGCAGGAGCTGTTTTTT. As protein: CASSPYSGQELFF.

This clonotype has ten or more counts. This rearrangement joins TRBV28 to TRBJ2-7, with 9 bases identical to TRBD2. CDR3 size: 14 residues. The germline CDR1 and CDR2 sequences are MDHEN and SYDVKM. With V trimmed by 10 bases and J by 2 bases, 9 bases remained unmatched. CDR3 DNA: TGTGCCACCCGCCGGGCGGGAGGGCCCTACGAGCAGTACTTC. This gives the protein CATRRAGGPYEQYF.

Ten or more counts support this clonotype. The gene calls are TRBV12-3 or TRBV12-4 and TRBJ2-2; D ambiguous. The CDR3 contains 13 residues. Between the trimmed V and J ends, which lost 11 bases and 4 bases, there was a span of 14 bases. The CDR3 is CAYGVSSTGELFF. In DNA form, the CDR3 reads TGTGCCTATGGGGTATCCAGCACCGGGGAGCTGTTTTTT.

By share, this clonotype counts as medium-sized. V is TRBV28 and J is TRBJ2-3; 10 bases are shared with TRBD2. The CDR3 spans 16 residues. V was clipped by 5 bases and J by 1 base; unmatched bases: 6. Looked up from germline, CDR1 is MDHEN and CDR2 is SYDVKM. The CDR3: CASSPLTSGGTDTQYF. CDR3 in DNA: TGTGCCAGCAGTCCCTTAACTAGCGGGGGCACAGATACGCAGTATTTT.

This clonotype was found many times. The genes are TRBV5-6 and TRBJ2-7; D tentatively reads TRBD1 or TRBD2 (5 bases each). Deletions cut 4 bases from V and 3 bases from J, with 14 bases between. The CDR3 contains 14 residues. The germline V gene has CDR1 SGHDT and CDR2 YYEEEE. CDR3 in amino acids: CASSPRVGDYEQYF. CDR3 in DNA: TGTGCCAGCAGCCCACGGGTGGGGGACTACGAGCAGTACTTC.